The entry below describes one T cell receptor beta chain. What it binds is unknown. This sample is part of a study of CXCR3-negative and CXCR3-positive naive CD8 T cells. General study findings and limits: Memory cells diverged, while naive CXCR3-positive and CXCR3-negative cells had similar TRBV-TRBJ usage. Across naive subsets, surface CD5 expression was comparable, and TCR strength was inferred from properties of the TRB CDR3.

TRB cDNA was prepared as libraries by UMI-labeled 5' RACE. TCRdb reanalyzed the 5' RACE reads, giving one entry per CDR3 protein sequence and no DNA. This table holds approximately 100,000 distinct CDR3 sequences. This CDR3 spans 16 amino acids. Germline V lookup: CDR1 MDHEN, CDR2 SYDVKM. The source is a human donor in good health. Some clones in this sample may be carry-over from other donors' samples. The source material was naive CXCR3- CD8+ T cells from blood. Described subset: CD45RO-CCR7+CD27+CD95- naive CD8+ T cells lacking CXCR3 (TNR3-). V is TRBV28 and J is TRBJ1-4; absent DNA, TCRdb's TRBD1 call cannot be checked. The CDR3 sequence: CASSWTIRVRGEKLFF.